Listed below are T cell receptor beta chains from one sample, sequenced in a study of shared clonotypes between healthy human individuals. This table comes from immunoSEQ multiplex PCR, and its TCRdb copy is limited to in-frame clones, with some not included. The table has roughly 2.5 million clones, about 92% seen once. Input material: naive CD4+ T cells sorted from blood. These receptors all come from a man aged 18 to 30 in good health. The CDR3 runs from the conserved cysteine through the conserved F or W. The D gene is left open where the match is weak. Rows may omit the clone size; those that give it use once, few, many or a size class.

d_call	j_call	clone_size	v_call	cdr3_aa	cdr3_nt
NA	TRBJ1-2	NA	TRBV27	CASSLLRDIRNYGYTF	TGTGCCAGCAGTTTACTTCGGGACATAAGAAACTATGGCTACACCTTC
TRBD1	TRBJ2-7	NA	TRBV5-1	CASIAQGASEQYF	TGCGCCAGCATCGCACAGGGGGCTAGCGAGCAGTACTTC
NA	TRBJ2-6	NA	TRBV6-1	CASSGVRGSGANVLTF	TGTGCCAGCAGTGGGGTCAGGGGCTCTGGGGCCAACGTCCTGACTTTC
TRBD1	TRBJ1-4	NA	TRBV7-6	CASSSGTGYEKLFF	TGTGCCAGCAGTTCCGGGACAGGGTACGAAAAACTGTTTTTT
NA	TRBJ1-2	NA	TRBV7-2	CASSRTGGDYGYTF	TGTGCCAGCAGCCGTACGGGAGGGGACTATGGCTACACCTTC
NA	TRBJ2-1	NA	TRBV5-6	CASSLPPGALSYNEQFF	TGTGCCAGCAGCTTGCCTCCGGGGGCCCTCTCCTACAATGAGCAGTTCTTC
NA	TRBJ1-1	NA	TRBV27	CASSLWGANTEAFF	TGTGCCAGCAGTTTATGGGGGGCCAACACTGAAGCTTTCTTT
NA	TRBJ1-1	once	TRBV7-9	CASSFYRESNTEAFF	TGTGCCAGCAGCTTCTACAGGGAATCGAACACTGAAGCTTTCTTT
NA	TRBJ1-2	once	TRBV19	CARVGGGLRIGYTF	TGTGCCAGGGTAGGCGGGGGGTTGAGGATTGGCTACACCTTC
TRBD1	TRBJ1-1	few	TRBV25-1	CASSGWTGNTEAFF	TGTGCCAGCAGTGGCTGGACAGGGAACACTGAAGCTTTCTTT
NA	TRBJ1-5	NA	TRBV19	CASSMIGRNNQPQHF	TGTGCCAGTAGTATGATCGGGCGCAATAATCAGCCCCAGCATTTT
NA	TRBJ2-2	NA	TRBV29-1	CSVEEGQGPGELFF	TGCAGCGTTGAAGAAGGCCAGGGGCCCGGGGAGCTGTTTTTT
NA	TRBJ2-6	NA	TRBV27	CASSRSVAYSGANVLTF	TGTGCCAGCAGCAGGTCGGTAGCTTACTCTGGGGCCAACGTCCTGACTTTC
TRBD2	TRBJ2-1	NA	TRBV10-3	CAISDLAGGPAPYNEQFF	TGTGCCATCAGTGATCTAGCGGGAGGGCCGGCTCCGTACAATGAGCAGTTCTTC
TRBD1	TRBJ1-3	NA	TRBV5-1	CASSTVTGAGNTIYF	TGCGCCAGCAGCACCGTGACAGGGGCTGGAAACACCATATATTTT
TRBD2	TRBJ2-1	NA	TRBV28	CASSFRLMGSGGHNEQFF	TGTGCCAGCAGTTTCCGCCTTATGGGTAGCGGGGGCCACAATGAGCAGTTCTTC
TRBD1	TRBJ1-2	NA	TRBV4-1	CASSTDRGEFYGYTF	TGCGCCAGCAGCACTGACAGGGGGGAGTTTTATGGCTACACCTTC
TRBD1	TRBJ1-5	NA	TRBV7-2	CASSPGQGSNQPQHF	TGTGCCAGCAGCCCGGGACAGGGGAGCAATCAGCCCCAGCATTTT
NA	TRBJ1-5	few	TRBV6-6	CASASYSNQPQHF	TGTGCCAGCGCCTCTTATAGCAATCAGCCCCAGCATTTT
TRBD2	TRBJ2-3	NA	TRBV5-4	CASSGTGTISDTQYF	TGTGCCAGCAGCGGTACCGGGACTATCTCAGATACGCAGTATTTT
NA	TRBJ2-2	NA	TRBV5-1	CASSLETLPTGELFF	TGCGCCAGCAGCTTGGAAACACTTCCCACCGGGGAGCTGTTTTTT
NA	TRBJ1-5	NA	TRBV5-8	CASSFKVSFYSNQPQHF	TGTGCCAGCAGCTTTAAGGTCAGCTTCTATAGCAATCAGCCCCAGCATTTT
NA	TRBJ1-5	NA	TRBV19	CASSIGPFGGNQPQHF	TGTGCCAGTAGTATAGGGCCTTTCGGGGGCAATCAGCCCCAGCATTTT
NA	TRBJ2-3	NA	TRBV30	CAWSVRASRWPDTQYF	TGTGCCTGGAGTGTAAGGGCTAGCCGATGGCCAGATACGCAGTATTTT
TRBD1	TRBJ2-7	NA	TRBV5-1	CASSGGTGEKDEQYF	TGCGCCAGCAGCGGGGGGACAGGGGAGAAGGACGAGCAGTACTTC
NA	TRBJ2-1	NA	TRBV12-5	CASGLYLASSSYNEQFF	TGTGCTAGTGGTTTGTATCTAGCGAGTAGCTCCTACAATGAGCAGTTCTTC
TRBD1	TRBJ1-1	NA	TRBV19	CASSRTGGGTEAFF	TGTGCCAGTAGTAGGACAGGGGGCGGGACTGAAGCTTTCTTT
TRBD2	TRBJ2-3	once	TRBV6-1	CASSVRLAGGHAQSDTQYF	TGTGCCAGCAGTGTAAGACTAGCGGGGGGGCATGCACAGTCAGATACGCAGTATTTT
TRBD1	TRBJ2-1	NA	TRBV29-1	CSYTGTGDNEQFF	TGCAGCTACACCGGGACAGGGGACAATGAGCAGTTCTTC
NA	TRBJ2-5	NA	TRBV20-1	CSAHNQETQYF	TGCAGTGCTCATAACCAAGAGACCCAGTACTTC
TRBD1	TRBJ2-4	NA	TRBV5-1	CASSLQGETKNIQYF	TGCGCCAGCAGCTTACAGGGGGAGACCAAAAACATTCAGTACTTC
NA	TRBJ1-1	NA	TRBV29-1	CSVEQGFTANTEAFF	TGCAGCGTTGAACAAGGTTTTACGGCGAACACTGAAGCTTTCTTT
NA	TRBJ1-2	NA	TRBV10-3	CAISELLPGTNYGYTF	TGTGCCATCAGTGAGCTTTTACCAGGGACTAACTATGGCTACACCTTC
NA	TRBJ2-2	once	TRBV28	CASRQTGNMITGELFF	TGTGCCAGCAGGCAAACCGGGAATATGATCACCGGGGAGCTGTTTTTT
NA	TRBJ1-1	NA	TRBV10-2	CASSEVWGDTEAFF	TGCGCCAGCAGTGAGGTTTGGGGGGACACTGAAGCTTTCTTT
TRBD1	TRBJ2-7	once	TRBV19	CASSIVGDRAYEQYF	TGTGCCAGTAGTATCGTTGGGGACAGGGCCTACGAGCAGTACTTC
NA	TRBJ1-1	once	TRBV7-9	CASSYDTTGTEAFF	TGTGCCAGCAGCTACGACACGACGGGCACTGAAGCTTTCTTT
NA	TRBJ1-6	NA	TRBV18	CASSSFSDSPLHF	TGTGCCAGCTCATCCTTCAGTGATTCACCCCTCCACTTT
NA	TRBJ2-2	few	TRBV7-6	CASSLAMNTGELFF	TGTGCCAGCAGCTTAGCTATGAACACCGGGGAGCTGTTTTTT
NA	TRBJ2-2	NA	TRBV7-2	CASSLRLGAGKNTGELFF	TGTGCCAGCAGCTTAAGACTGGGGGCAGGGAAGAACACCGGGGAGCTGTTTTTT
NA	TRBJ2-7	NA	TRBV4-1	CASSQLNPPYEQYF	TGCGCCAGCAGCCAACTGAACCCTCCCTACGAGCAGTACTTC